A single sample is the source of the 30 T cell receptor beta chains below, sequenced in a study of T cell responses to AZD1222 COVID-19 vaccine (dated by TCRdb to the early 2020s). Library creation used the immunoSEQ multiplex PCR assay. Held by TCRdb, this immuneACCESS table contains in-frame sequences only and omits some clones. Under half of the omission traces to an unresolved V gene where checked; the cause of the rest is unknown. The sample records roughly 130,000 clones, about 92% of which are singletons. Clones ranked in the top ten supply 2.5% to 4% of the sample. The time point label, read with the paper, signifies: baseline before first vaccination. The material was peripheral blood, obtained on day 0 of AZD1222 vaccination. These receptors came from an adult in good health.

This clone was seen once. The genes are TRBV6-2 or TRBV6-3 and TRBJ2-1, with D possibly being TRBD2 (5 bases). In germline, CDR1 is MNHEY, CDR2 SVGEGT. The CDR3 consists of 13 residues. Trimming shortened V by 2 bases and J by 7 bases, and 9 bases separated the two germline ends. This chain's CDR3 is CASSYGLSNEQFF. The CDR3 DNA is TGTGCCAGCAGTTACGGACTTAGTAATGAGCAGTTCTTC.

This chain joins TRBV7-9 and TRBJ1-2; 7 nucleotides line up with TRBD1. Looked up from germline, CDR1 is SEHNR and CDR2 is FQNEAQ (reference sequence). This CDR3 has 15 residues. V shed 5 bases, J shed 2 bases, and the junction held 8 bases outside the gene matches. CDR3 region: CASSQRDSPNYGYTF. In DNA, the CDR3 is TGTGCCAGCAGCCAGCGGGACAGTCCCAACTATGGCTACACCTTC. Full variable domain (outside the CDR3, taken from reference TRBV7-9 and TRBJ1-2): DTGVSQNPRHKITKRGQNVTFRCDPISEHNRLYWYRQTLGQGPEFLTYFQNEAQLEKSRLLSDRFSAERPKGSFSTLEIQRTEQGDSAMYLCASSQRDSPNYGYTFGSGTRLTVV.

This sequence joins TRBV5-1 and TRBJ1-5, with a weak D call TRBD1 (5 bases). V lost 0 bases and J 3 bases, leaving 10 bases between the germline ends. The CDR3 spans 15 residues. The germline gives CDR1 SGHRS, CDR2 YFSETQ. CDR3 sequence: CASSLGQGHNQPQHF. The CDR3 nucleotides read TGCGCCAGCAGCTTGGGCCAGGGCCACAATCAGCCCCAGCATTTT.

The chain employs TRBV27 and TRBJ1-2; D is uncertain. The length of the CDR3 is 13 residues. Trimming pared 0 bases from V and 4 bases from J, leaving 6 bases between. Per germline, CDR1 MNHEY and CDR2 SMNVEV (reference sequence). CDR3 residues: CASSLSGLYGYTF. CDR3 nucleotide sequence: TGTGCCAGCAGTTTATCGGGCCTCTATGGCTACACCTTC.

The V and J genes are TRBV5-1 and TRBJ1-2; maybe TRBD1 (5 bases). Germline loops: CDR1 SGHRS, CDR2 YFSETQ. V shed 0 bases and J shed 2 bases, with 5 bases lying between them. The CDR3 consists of 13 residues. CDR3 amino acids: CASSLAGNYGYTF. CDR3 DNA sequence: TGCGCCAGCAGCTTGGCAGGGAACTATGGCTACACCTTC. The full variable domain, in which reference TRBV5-1 and TRBJ1-2 provide the parts outside the CDR3, is KAGVTQTPRYLIKTRGQQVTLSCSPISGHRSVSWYQQTPGQGLQFLFEYFSETQRNKGNFPGRFSGRQFSNSRSEMNVSTLELGDSALYLCASSLAGNYGYTFGSGTRLTVV.

The chain carries TRBV19 and TRBJ1-5, with a tentative D call TRBD1 (5 bases). V lost 10 bases and J lost 6, with 16 bases in between. Germline V gene lookup returns CDR1 LNHDA and CDR2 SQIVND (reference sequence). The CDR3 consists of 13 residues. The CDR3 region is CATGDSVGQPQHF. Written as DNA, the CDR3 is TGTGCCACCGGAGACAGCGTCGGTCAGCCCCAGCATTTT. Using reference TRBV19 and TRBJ1-5 for the parts outside the CDR3, the full variable domain is DGGITQSPKYLFRKEGQNVTLSCEQNLNHDAMYWYRQDPGQGLRLIYYSQIVNDFQKGDIAEGYSVSREKKESFPLTVTSAQKNPTAFYLCATGDSVGQPQHFGDGTRLSIL.

As DNA, the CDR3 is TGTGCCAGCAGCCAATCGAGGGGAGTCGAAAAACTGTTTTTT. This translates into CASSQSRGVEKLFF. V is TRBV3-1 (or the pseudogene TRBV3-2) and J is TRBJ1-4; maybe TRBD1 (5 bases). CDR1 is LGHDT and CDR2 is YNNKEL in the germline V gene (reference sequence). Trimming shortened V by 2 bases and J by 8 bases, and 12 bases separated the two germline ends. The CDR3 loop spans 14 amino acids.

The chain has TRBV9 and TRBJ2-5; 14 bases are a match to TRBD2. J was trimmed by 1 base and V by 4 bases; bases with no gene match: 12. The germline V gene encodes CDR1 SGDLS and CDR2 YYNGEE. The CDR3 is made up of 19 amino acids. In DNA, the CDR3 is TGTGCCAGCAGCCCCAAACCGGGACTAGCGGGAGTGGGCCAAGAGACCCAGTACTTC. This codes for CASSPKPGLAGVGQETQYF.

The CDR3 nucleotides read TGTGCCAGCAGCCACACCTCCCCCGCGGAGTTCGCGGGGGACAGGCACTCCTACGAGCAGTACTTC. Encoded protein: CASSHTSPAEFAGDRHSYEQYF. The V call is TRBV14, the J call TRBJ2-7, with a possible D match to TRBD1 (8 bases). This CDR3 is built from 22 residues. Trimming cost V 3 bases and J 0 bases, with 33 bases left between them. Germline V gene sequence: CDR1 SGHDN, CDR2 FVKESK.

Turning to this clone: The sample holds other DNA sequences that translate to the same CDR3. This chain joins TRBV10-3 and TRBJ1-1; D is unclear. V lost 2 bases, J lost 1 base, and 5 bases lay in between. The CDR3 spans 13 residues. CDR1 is ENHRY, CDR2 SYGVKD, per germline. This CDR3 is CAISEQANTEAFF. In nucleotides, the CDR3 is TGTGCCATCAGTGAGCAAGCGAACACTGAAGCTTTCTTT.

The genes are TRBV4-1 and TRBJ1-1; tentatively, D is TRBD1 (5 bases). CDR3 length equals 15 residues. Germline V gene lookup returns CDR1 MGHRA and CDR2 YSYEKL. V lost 4 bases, J lost 4 bases, and 16 bases lay in between. The CDR3 reads CASSPKQAGGTEAFF. For the CDR3, the DNA is TGCGCCAGCAGCCCTAAACAGGCGGGGGGCACTGAAGCTTTCTTT.

The gene calls are TRBV7-2 and TRBJ2-2, with D unresolved. Germline V gene lookup returns CDR1 SGHTA and CDR2 FQGNSA. With 6 bases removed from V and 6 bases from J, the gap between germline ends came to 11 bases. The CDR3 extends over 13 amino acids. CDR3 amino acids: CASSLSFSGELFF. The CDR3, as DNA: TGTGCCAGCAGTCTCTCGTTCTCCGGGGAGCTGTTTTTT.

The chain employs TRBV10-3 and TRBJ2-5, with 8 bases fitting TRBD2. The CDR3 contains 15 residues. V lost 3 bases, J lost 5 bases, and 8 bases stayed unmatched. Per the germline V gene, CDR1 is ENHRY and CDR2 is SYGVKD. CDR3 DNA sequence: TGTGCCATCAGTGAAGCGGGAGAGGGGCGGGAGACCCAGTACTTC. Protein: CAISEAGEGRETQYF.

The V call is TRBV19, the J call TRBJ1-5, with no clear D. The CDR3 sequence is 12 residues long. Between the trimmed V and J ends, which lost 5 bases and 7 bases, there was a span of 9 bases. Per germline, CDR1 LNHDA and CDR2 SQIVND (reference sequence). Here the CDR3 reads CASSLRGQPQHF. Written as DNA, the CDR3 is TGTGCCAGTAGTTTACGGGGACAGCCCCAGCATTTT.

Of note for this clone: This sample also contains other DNA sequences that code for the same CDR3. The V gene is TRBV20-1, the J gene TRBJ1-1; D unresolved. The germline V gene has CDR1 DFQATT and CDR2 SNEGSKA (reference sequence). The germline V and J ends were trimmed by 1 base and 5 bases, with 5 bases remaining between them. The CDR3 extends over 11 amino acids. CDR3 region: CSARVSTEAFF. The CDR3 nucleotides are TGCAGTGCTAGAGTCTCAACTGAAGCTTTCTTT.

The chain recombines TRBV28 with TRBJ2-5; TRBD1 aligns across 8 bases. Trimming took 4 bases from V and 3 from J; bases not matched to a gene: 7. CDR1 is MDHEN, CDR2 SYDVKM, per germline. CDR3 length: 15 amino acids. CDR3 coding DNA: TGTGCCAGCAGTTCCCCCGGGACAGGTAAAGAGACCCAGTACTTC. It encodes CASSSPGTGKETQYF. Complete variable domain (other parts from reference TRBV28 and TRBJ2-5): DVKVTQSSRYLVKRTGEKVFLECVQDMDHENMFWYRQDPGLGLRLIYFSYDVKMKEKGDIPEGYSVSREKKERFSLILESASTNQTSMYLCASSSPGTGKETQYFGPGTRLLVL.

The genes are TRBV6-2 or TRBV6-3 and TRBJ2-1; a weak D match, TRBD2 (5 bases). V lost 3 bases, J lost 0 bases, and 12 bases lay in between. CDR3 length equals 16 residues. The germline gives CDR1 MNHEY, CDR2 SVGEGT. CDR3 bases: TGTGCCAGCAGTTATTTGTCGGGGAGCTCCTACAATGAGCAGTTCTTC. Its translation: CASSYLSGSSYNEQFF.

The CDR3, as DNA: TGTGCCAGCAGTGACTACCTTGGACTAGCGGGAGGTTTCACAGATACGCAGTATTTT. It is translated as CASSDYLGLAGGFTDTQYF. This chain connects TRBV6-1 to TRBJ2-3; TRBD2 aligns across 14 bases. This CDR3 is 19 amino acids long. V shed 3 bases, J shed 2 bases, and the junction held 10 bases outside the gene matches. Germline loops: CDR1 MNHNS, CDR2 SASEGT.

The V call is TRBV19, the J call TRBJ1-5, with D possibly TRBD1 on 6 matching bases. This CDR3 has 14 amino acids. The germline gives CDR1 LNHDA, CDR2 SQIVND (reference sequence). V lost 6 bases, J lost 3 bases, and 12 bases lay in between. The CDR3 DNA reads as TGTGCCAGTAGGATGAGGGGGGTCAATCAGCCCCAGCATTTT. This encodes CASRMRGVNQPQHF.

The genes are TRBV28 and TRBJ2-1; 7 nucleotides align to TRBD2. This CDR3 comprises 14 residues. Germline values: CDR1 MDHEN, CDR2 SYDVKM. Trimming at V came to 3 bases and at J to 9 bases, leaving 8 bases not matched to a gene. The CDR3 DNA sequence: TGTGCCAGCAGTTTTGCGGGAGAGATCAGTGAGCAGTTCTTC. Protein product: CASSFAGEISEQFF.

The chain recombines TRBV10-3 with TRBJ1-6; D not resolved. Germline V gives CDR1 ENHRY, CDR2 SYGVKD. The CDR3 loop spans 14 amino acids. V dropped 3 bases and J dropped 7 bases, with 10 bases sitting between them. This chain's CDR3 is CAISDNAPNSPLHF. The CDR3 DNA reads TGTGCCATCAGTGATAACGCCCCCAATTCACCCCTCCACTTT.

V usage is TRBV19 and J usage is TRBJ2-7, with TRBD1 matching 9 bases. Germline CDR1 reads LNHDA; CDR2 reads SQIVND (reference sequence). Trimming cost V 5 bases and J 4 bases; bases outside gene matches: 6. The CDR3 totals 14 residues. The CDR3 is CASSEKQGAYEQYF. As DNA, the CDR3 is TGTGCCAGTAGTGAAAAACAGGGGGCGTACGAGCAGTACTTC.

The chain joins TRBV28 to TRBJ1-2, with 10 bases lining up with TRBD1. This CDR3 is built from 14 residues. Germline trimming cut 5 bases from V and 6 bases from J; bases unmatched to any gene: 6. CDR1 is MDHEN and CDR2 is SYDVKM in the germline V gene. The CDR3 reads CASSTLGQGNGYTF. DNA for the CDR3: TGTGCCAGCAGTACCCTGGGACAGGGGAATGGCTACACCTTC.

V gene TRBV5-1 combines with J gene TRBJ2-2; 13 positions match TRBD2. Germline CDR1 and CDR2: SGHRS and YFSETQ. There are 14 residues in the CDR3. Trimming at V came to 7 bases and at J to 5 bases, leaving 2 bases not matched to a gene. CDR3: CASRGLAGTGELFF. CDR3 nucleotide sequence: TGCGCCAGCCGGGGACTAGCGGGAACCGGGGAGCTGTTTTTT.

The chain is built from TRBV12-3 or TRBV12-4 and TRBJ1-3; D might be TRBD1 (6 bases). There are 13 residues in the CDR3. The V gene lost 4 bases and the J gene lost 6 bases, with 10 bases spanning the gap. The CDR3 loop reads CASSSQGENTIYF. In DNA form, the CDR3 reads TGTGCCAGCAGTTCACAGGGCGAAAACACCATATATTTT.

V gene TRBV19 combines with J gene TRBJ2-6; D is uncertain. The CDR3 has 14 residues. Trimming took off 5 bases at V and 1 base at J, with 6 bases between the two ends. In germline, CDR1 is LNHDA, CDR2 SQIVND (reference sequence). This chain's CDR3 is CASSVKSGANVLTF. CDR3 sequence (DNA): TGTGCCAGTAGTGTAAAGTCTGGGGCCAACGTCCTGACTTTC. The variable domain in full, with the rest retrieved from reference TRBV19 and TRBJ2-6, is DGGITQSPKYLFRKEGQNVTLSCEQNLNHDAMYWYRQDPGQGLRLIYYSQIVNDFQKGDIAEGYSVSREKKESFPLTVTSAQKNPTAFYLCASSVKSGANVLTFGAGSRLTVL.

This clone was picked up one time. The V gene is TRBV10-3, the J gene TRBJ1-1, with D possibly matching TRBD1 (5 bases). V was clipped by 0 bases and J by 6 bases, with 20 bases between them. Germline V lookup: CDR1 ENHRY, CDR2 SYGVKD. The CDR3 has 17 amino acids. The CDR3 sequence is CAISESPHPGARAEAFF. The DNA for the CDR3 is TGTGCCATCAGTGAGTCCCCCCATCCCGGGGCACGGGCTGAAGCTTTCTTT.

CDR3 in amino acids: CASATSGSKEQYF. The CDR3 region has the DNA TGTGCCAGCGCGACTAGCGGGAGTAAGGAGCAGTACTTC. The J gene is TRBJ2-7, the V gene TRBV19; TRBD2 aligns across 12 bases. CDR3 size: 13 residues. Germline assignment: CDR1 LNHDA and CDR2 SQIVND (reference sequence). J gave up 7 bases and V 9 bases, and 7 bases lay outside the gene matches. The full variable domain, with the rest looked up from reference TRBV19 and TRBJ2-7, is DGGITQSPKYLFRKEGQNVTLSCEQNLNHDAMYWYRQDPGQGLRLIYYSQIVNDFQKGDIAEGYSVSREKKESFPLTVTSAQKNPTAFYLCASATSGSKEQYFGPGTRLTVT.

The chain couples TRBV20-1 to TRBJ1-2, with D tentatively TRBD1 (5 bases). Deletions cut 4 bases from V and 8 bases from J, with 11 bases between. The length of the CDR3 is 11 residues. Per the germline V gene, CDR1 is DFQATT and CDR2 is SNEGSKA (reference sequence). The CDR3 sequence is CSATGRWGYTF. DNA for the CDR3: TGCAGTGCTACGGGACGCTGGGGCTACACCTTC.

This chain connects TRBV5-1 to TRBJ2-7; D may be TRBD1 (5 bases). Germline V gene data show CDR1 as SGHRS and CDR2 as YFSETQ. Trimming pared 0 bases from V and 1 base from J, leaving 11 bases between. The CDR3 covers 15 residues. This CDR3 reads CASSLGGWGSYEQYF. CDR3 coding DNA: TGCGCCAGCAGCTTGGGGGGCTGGGGTTCCTACGAGCAGTACTTC.